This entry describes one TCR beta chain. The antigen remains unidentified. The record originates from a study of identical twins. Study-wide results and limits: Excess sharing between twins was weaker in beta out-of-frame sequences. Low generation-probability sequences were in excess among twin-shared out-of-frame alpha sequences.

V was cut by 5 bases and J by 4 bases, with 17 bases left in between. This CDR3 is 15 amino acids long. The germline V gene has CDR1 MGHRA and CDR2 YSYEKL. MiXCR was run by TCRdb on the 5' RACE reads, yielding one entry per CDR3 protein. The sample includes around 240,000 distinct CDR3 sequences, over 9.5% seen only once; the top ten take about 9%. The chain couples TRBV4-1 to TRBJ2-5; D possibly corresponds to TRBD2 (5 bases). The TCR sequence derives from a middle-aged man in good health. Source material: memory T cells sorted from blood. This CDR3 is CASSDNGQAGETQYF. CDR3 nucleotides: TGCGCCAGCAGCGATAACGGGCAGGCGGGAGAGACCCAGTACTTC.